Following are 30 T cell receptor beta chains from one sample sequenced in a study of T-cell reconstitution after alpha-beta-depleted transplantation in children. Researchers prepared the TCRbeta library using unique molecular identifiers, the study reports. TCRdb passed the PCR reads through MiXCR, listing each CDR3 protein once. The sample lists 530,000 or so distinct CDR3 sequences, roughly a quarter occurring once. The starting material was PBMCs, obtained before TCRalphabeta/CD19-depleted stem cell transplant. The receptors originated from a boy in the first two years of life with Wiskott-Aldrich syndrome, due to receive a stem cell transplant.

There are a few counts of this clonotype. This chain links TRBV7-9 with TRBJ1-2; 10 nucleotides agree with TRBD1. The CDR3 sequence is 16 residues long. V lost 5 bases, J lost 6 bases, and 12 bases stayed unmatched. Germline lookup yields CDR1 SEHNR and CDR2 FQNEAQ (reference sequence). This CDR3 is CASSPSGTGVEDGYTF. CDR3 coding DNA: TGTGCCAGCAGCCCCTCCGGGACAGGGGTAGAGGATGGCTACACCTTC.

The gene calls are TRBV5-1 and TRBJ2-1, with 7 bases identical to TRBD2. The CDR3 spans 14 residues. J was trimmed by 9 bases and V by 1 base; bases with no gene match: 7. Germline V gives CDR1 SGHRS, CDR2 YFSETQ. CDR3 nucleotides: TGCGCCAGCAGCTTGCGGGAGGAAAGAAGTGAGCAGTTCTTC. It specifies CASSLREERSEQFF. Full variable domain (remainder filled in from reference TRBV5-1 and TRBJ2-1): KAGVTQTPRYLIKTRGQQVTLSCSPISGHRSVSWYQQTPGQGLQFLFEYFSETQRNKGNFPGRFSGRQFSNSRSEMNVSTLELGDSALYLCASSLREERSEQFFGPGTRLTVL.

CDR3 bases: TGTGCCAGCATCACGACTAGCAGATACAATGAGCAGTTCTTC. Translating gives CASITTSRYNEQFF. This chain joins TRBV6-1 and TRBJ2-1; 7 bases match TRBD2. Germline V gene sequence: CDR1 MNHNS, CDR2 SASEGT. The V and J ends lost 7 bases and 4 bases, in that order; junction bases with no gene match: 7. The CDR3 runs to 14 residues.

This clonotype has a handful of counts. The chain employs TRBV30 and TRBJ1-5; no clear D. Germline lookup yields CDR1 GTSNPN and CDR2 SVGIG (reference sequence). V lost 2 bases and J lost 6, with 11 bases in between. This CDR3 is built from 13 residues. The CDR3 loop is CAWSNSDVQPQHF. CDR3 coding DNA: TGTGCCTGGAGTAACTCGGATGTTCAGCCCCAGCATTTT.

CDR3 in DNA: TGTGCCAGCAGTTTAGGGGGGCCGGGTCTGACAGCTTTCTTT. Protein product: CASSLGGPGLTAFF. V gene TRBV6-5 combines with J gene TRBJ1-1; possibly TRBD1 for D (6 bases). Trimming pared 4 bases from V and 10 bases from J, leaving 19 bases between. Germline V gene sequence: CDR1 MNHEY, CDR2 SVGAGI. The CDR3 is 14 amino acids.

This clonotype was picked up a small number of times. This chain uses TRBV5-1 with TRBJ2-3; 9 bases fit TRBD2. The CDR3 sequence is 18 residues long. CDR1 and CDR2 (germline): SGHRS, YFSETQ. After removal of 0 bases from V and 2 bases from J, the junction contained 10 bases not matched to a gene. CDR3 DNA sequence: TGCGCCAGCAGCTTGGATTCTAGACTAGCGGAAACCACAGATACGCAGTATTTT. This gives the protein CASSLDSRLAETTDTQYF.

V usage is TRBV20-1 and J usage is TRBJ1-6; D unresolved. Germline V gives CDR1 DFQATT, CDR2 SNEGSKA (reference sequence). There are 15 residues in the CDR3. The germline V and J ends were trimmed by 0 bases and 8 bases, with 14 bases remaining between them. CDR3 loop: CSARESTGSDSPLHF. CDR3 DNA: TGCAGTGCTAGAGAATCAACCGGGAGTGATTCACCCCTCCACTTT.

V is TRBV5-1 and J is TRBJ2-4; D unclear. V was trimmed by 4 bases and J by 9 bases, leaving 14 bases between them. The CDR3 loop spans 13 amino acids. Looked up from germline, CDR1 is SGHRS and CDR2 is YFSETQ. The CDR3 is CASSKERRSIQYF. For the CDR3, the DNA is TGCGCCAGCAGCAAAGAAAGACGAAGCATTCAGTACTTC. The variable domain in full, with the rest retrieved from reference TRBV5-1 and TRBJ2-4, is KAGVTQTPRYLIKTRGQQVTLSCSPISGHRSVSWYQQTPGQGLQFLFEYFSETQRNKGNFPGRFSGRQFSNSRSEMNVSTLELGDSALYLCASSKERRSIQYFGAGTRLSVL.

The DNA of the CDR3 is TGCAGCGTTGACGGGACTAGCGGGAGGGATGGAGATACGCAGTATTTT. It specifies CSVDGTSGRDGDTQYF. This rearrangement joins TRBV29-1 to TRBJ2-3, with 16 bases matching TRBD2. Germline-derived CDR1 and CDR2 are SQVTM and ANQGSEA. The CDR3 is 16 amino acids. The trim removed 3 bases at V and 5 bases at J, leaving 5 bases unmatched.

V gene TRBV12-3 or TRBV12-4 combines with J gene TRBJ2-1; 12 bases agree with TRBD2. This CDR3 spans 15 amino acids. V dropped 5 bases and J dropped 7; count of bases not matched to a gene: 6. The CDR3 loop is CASSATSGRSNEQFF. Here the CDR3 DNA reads TGTGCCAGCAGTGCCACTAGCGGGAGGTCTAATGAGCAGTTCTTC.

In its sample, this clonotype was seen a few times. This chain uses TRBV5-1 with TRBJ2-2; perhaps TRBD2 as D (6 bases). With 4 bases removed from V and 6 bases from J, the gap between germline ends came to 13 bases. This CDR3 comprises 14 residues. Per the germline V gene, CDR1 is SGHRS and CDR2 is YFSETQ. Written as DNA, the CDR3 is TGCGCCAGCAGCCTAAGTCCGGGAGCCGGGGAGCTGTTTTTT. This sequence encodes CASSLSPGAGELFF. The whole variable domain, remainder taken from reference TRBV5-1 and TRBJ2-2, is KAGVTQTPRYLIKTRGQQVTLSCSPISGHRSVSWYQQTPGQGLQFLFEYFSETQRNKGNFPGRFSGRQFSNSRSEMNVSTLELGDSALYLCASSLSPGAGELFFGEGSRLTVL.

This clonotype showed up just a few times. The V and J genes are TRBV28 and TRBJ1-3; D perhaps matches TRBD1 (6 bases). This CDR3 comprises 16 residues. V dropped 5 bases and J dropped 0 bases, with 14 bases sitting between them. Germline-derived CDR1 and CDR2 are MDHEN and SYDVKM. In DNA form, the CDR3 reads TGTGCCAGCAGTCCGAATCAGGGGCCCTCTGGAAACACCATATATTTT. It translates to CASSPNQGPSGNTIYF.

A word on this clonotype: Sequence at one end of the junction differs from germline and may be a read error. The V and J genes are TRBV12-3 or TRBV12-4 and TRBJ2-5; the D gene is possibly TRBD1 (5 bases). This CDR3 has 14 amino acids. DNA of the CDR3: TGTTCCAGCAGTTCCGTGGGGCACCAAGAGACCCAGTACTTC. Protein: CSSSSVGHQETQYF.

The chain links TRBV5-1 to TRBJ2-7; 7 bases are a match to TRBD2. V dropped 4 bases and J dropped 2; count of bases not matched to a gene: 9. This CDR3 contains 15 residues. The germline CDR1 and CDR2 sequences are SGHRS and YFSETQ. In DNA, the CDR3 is TGCGCCAGCAGCGAGATGGGAGGGCATGCCTACGAGCAGTACTTC. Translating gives CASSEMGGHAYEQYF. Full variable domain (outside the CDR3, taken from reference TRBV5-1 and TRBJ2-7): KAGVTQTPRYLIKTRGQQVTLSCSPISGHRSVSWYQQTPGQGLQFLFEYFSETQRNKGNFPGRFSGRQFSNSRSEMNVSTLELGDSALYLCASSEMGGHAYEQYFGPGTRLTVT.

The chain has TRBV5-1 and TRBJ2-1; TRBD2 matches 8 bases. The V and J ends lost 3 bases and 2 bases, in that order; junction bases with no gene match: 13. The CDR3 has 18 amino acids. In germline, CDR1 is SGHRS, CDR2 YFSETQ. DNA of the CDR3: TGCGCCAGCAGCTCACCAATAATAGCGGGAAAAACCTACAATGAGCAGTTCTTC. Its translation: CASSSPIIAGKTYNEQFF.

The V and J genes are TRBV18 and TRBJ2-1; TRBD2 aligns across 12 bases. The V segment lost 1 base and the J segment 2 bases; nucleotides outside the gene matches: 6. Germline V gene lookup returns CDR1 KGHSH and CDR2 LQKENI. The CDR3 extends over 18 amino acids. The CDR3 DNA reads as TGTGCCAGCTCACCACGGGGCCTAGCGGGAGGGCCCTACAATGAGCAGTTCTTC. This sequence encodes CASSPRGLAGGPYNEQFF.

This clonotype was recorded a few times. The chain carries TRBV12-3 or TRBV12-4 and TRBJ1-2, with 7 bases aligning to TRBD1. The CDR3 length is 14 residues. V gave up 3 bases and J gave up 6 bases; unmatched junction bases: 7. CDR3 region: CASSFRDRVDGYTF. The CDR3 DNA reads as TGTGCCAGCAGTTTCCGCGACAGGGTTGATGGCTACACCTTC.

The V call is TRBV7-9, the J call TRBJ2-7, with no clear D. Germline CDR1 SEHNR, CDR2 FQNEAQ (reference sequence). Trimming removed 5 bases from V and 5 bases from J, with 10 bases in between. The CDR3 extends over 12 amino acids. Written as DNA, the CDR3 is TGTGCCAGCAGCCCCCTCACCAACGAGCAGTACTTC. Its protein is CASSPLTNEQYF.

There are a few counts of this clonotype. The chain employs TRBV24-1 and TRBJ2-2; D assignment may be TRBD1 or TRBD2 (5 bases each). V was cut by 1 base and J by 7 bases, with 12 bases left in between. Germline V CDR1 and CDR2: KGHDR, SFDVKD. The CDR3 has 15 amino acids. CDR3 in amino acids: CATSDLGDGSGELFF. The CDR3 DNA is TGTGCCACCAGTGATTTAGGGGACGGCAGCGGGGAGCTGTTTTTT.

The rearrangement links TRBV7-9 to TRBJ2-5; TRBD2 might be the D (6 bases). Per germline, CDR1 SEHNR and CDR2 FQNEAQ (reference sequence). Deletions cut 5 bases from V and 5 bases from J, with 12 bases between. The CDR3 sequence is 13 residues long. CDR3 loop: CASSPSAGETQYF. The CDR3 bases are TGTGCCAGCAGCCCCTCTGCGGGGGAGACCCAGTACTTC.

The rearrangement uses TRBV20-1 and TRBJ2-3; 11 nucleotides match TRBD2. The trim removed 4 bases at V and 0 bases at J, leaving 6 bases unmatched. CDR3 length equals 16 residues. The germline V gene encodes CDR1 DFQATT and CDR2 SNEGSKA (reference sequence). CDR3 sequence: CSAINSGRASTDTQYF. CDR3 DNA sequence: TGCAGTGCTATTAATAGCGGGAGGGCCAGCACAGATACGCAGTATTTT.

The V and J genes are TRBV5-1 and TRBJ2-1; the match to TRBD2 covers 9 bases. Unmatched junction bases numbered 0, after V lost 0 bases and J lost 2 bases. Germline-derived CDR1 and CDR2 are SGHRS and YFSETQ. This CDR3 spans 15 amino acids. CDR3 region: CASSLEREAYNEQFF. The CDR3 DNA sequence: TGCGCCAGCAGCTTGGAGCGGGAGGCCTACAATGAGCAGTTCTTC.

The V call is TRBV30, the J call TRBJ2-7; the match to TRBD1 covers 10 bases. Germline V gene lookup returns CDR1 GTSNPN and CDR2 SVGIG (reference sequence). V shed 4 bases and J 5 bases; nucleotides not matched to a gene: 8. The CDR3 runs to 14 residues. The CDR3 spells CAWKNRDRGHEQYF. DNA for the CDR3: TGTGCCTGGAAAAACCGGGACAGGGGTCACGAGCAGTACTTC.

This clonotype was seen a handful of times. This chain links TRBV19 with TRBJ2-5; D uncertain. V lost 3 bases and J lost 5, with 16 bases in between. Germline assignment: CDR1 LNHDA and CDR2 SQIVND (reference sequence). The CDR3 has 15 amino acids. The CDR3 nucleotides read TGTGCCAGTAGTATCGGCGGCGGCCTCGGGGAGACCCAGTACTTC. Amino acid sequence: CASSIGGGLGETQYF.

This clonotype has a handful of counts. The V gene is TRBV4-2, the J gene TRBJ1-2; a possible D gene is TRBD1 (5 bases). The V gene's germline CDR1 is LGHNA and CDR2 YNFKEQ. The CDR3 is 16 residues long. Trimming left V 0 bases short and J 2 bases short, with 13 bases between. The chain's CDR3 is CASSQERGRTNYGYTF. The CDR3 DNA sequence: TGTGCCAGCAGCCAAGAGAGGGGACGGACAAACTATGGCTACACCTTC.

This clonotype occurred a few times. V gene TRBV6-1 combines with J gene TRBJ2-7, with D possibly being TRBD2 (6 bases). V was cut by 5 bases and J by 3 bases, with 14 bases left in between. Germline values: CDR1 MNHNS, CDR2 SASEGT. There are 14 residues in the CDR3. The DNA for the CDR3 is TGTGCCAGCAGTCCCCTAATGGGGGGCTACGAGCAGTACTTC. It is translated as CASSPLMGGYEQYF.

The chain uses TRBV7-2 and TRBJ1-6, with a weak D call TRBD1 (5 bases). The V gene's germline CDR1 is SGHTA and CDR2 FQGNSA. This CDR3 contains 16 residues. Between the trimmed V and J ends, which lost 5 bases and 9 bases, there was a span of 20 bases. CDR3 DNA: TGTGCCAGCAGCCCAGGGCCCTTTTCTGAATCTTCACCCCTCCACTTT. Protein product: CASSPGPFSESSPLHF.

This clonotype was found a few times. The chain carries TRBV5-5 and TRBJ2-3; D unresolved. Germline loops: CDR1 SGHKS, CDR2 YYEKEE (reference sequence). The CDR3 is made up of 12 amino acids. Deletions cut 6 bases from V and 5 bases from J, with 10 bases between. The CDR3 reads CASTRVEDTQYF. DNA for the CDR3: TGTGCCAGCACCCGTGTAGAAGATACGCAGTATTTT.

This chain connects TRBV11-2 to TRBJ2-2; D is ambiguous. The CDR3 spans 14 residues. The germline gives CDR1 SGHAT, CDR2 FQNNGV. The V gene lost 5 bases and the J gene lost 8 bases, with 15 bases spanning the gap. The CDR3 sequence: CASSPVAASGELFF. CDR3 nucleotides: TGTGCCAGCAGCCCAGTCGCGGCGTCAGGGGAGCTGTTTTTT.

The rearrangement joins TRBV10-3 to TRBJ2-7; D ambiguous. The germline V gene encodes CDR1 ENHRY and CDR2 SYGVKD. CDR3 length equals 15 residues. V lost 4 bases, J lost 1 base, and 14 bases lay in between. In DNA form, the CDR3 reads TGTGCCATCAGTGTGTTGAAAAGAGGATCCTACGAGCAGTACTTC. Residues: CAISVLKRGSYEQYF.